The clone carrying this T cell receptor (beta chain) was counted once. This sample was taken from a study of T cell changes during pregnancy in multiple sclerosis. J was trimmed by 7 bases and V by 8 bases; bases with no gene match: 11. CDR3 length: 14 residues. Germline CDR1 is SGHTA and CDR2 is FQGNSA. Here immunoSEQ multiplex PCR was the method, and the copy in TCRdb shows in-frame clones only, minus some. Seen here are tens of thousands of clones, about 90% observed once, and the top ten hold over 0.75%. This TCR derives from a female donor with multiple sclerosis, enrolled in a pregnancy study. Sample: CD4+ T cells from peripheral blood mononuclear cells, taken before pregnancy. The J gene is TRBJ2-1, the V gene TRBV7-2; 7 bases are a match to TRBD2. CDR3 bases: TGTGCCAGCGGCATGGGGGGGAGGGGTAATGAGCAGTTCTTC. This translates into CASGMGGRGNEQFF.